These 28 T cell receptor beta chains share one sample of origin, sequenced in a study of T cells in Graves' hyperthyroidism and ophthalmopathy. Amplification yielded TCR beta CDR3 regions, with RNA transcripts as the source. Using the HTBI primer set, a first-round RT-PCR was run on the TCR CDR3. TCRdb independently ran MiXCR on the multiplex PCR reads; one entry per CDR3 protein. Of 360,000 or so distinct CDR3 sequences listed, roughly 18% were seen once; the top ten hold around a sixth. The sample taken for sequencing was blood. The receptors derive from a woman in her forties with Graves' ophthalmopathy.

This clonotype has more than one count but fewer than ten. This chain connects TRBV2 to TRBJ2-4; unclear D gene. Germline CDR1 reads SNHLY; CDR2 reads FYNNEI. V lost 2 bases to trimming and J lost 3 bases, with 14 bases between them. The CDR3 totals 16 residues. CDR3 region: CASSENVRISKNIQYF. CDR3 DNA: TGTGCCAGCAGTGAAAACGTTCGGATAAGCAAAAACATTCAGTACTTC.

The rearrangement joins TRBV7-2 to TRBJ2-7; 8 bases line up with TRBD2. The CDR3 totals 16 residues. The germline gives CDR1 SGHTA, CDR2 FQGNSA. The junction had 7 bases not matched to a gene; V was cut back by 0 bases and J by 3 bases. The CDR3 is CASSLASRGDVYEQYF. The CDR3 coding sequence is TGTGCCAGCAGCTTAGCCTCGCGGGGGGACGTCTACGAGCAGTACTTC.

This clonotype was recorded many times. The V call is TRBV2, the J call TRBJ2-1; the match to TRBD2 covers 9 bases. This CDR3 comprises 16 residues. Germline V gene sequence: CDR1 SNHLY, CDR2 FYNNEI. V dropped 6 bases and J dropped 6; count of bases not matched to a gene: 12. In DNA, the CDR3 is TGTGCCAGCAGACGGGCGGGAGGGCCCATAGTCAATGAGCAGTTCTTC. Protein product: CASRRAGGPIVNEQFF.

This clonotype was observed at least ten times. The chain uses TRBV10-3 and TRBJ1-1, with D perhaps TRBD1 (5 bases). The length of the CDR3 is 13 residues. Trimming pared 10 bases from V and 0 bases from J, leaving 12 bases between. The V gene's germline CDR1 is ENHRY and CDR2 SYGVKD. CDR3 loop: CATGQSMNTEAFF. DNA for the CDR3: TGTGCCACCGGACAAAGTATGAACACTGAAGCTTTCTTT.

At least ten counts were recorded for this clonotype. The rearrangement links TRBV6-5 to TRBJ2-7; 8 nucleotides agree with TRBD2. The junction had 10 bases not matched to a gene; V was cut back by 5 bases and J by 7 bases. Germline V gene sequence: CDR1 MNHEY, CDR2 SVGAGI. The CDR3 is 14 amino acids. The DNA for the CDR3 is TGTGCCAGCAGTACGAGAGCGGGAGCTGGGGAGCAGTACTTC. As protein: CASSTRAGAGEQYF.

The rearrangement joins TRBV12-3 or TRBV12-4 to TRBJ1-2, with D maybe TRBD1 (6 bases). The CDR3 is 13 amino acids. V was cut by 6 bases and J by 6 bases, with 14 bases left in between. As DNA, the CDR3 is TGTGCCAGCAGCCGAGGTGGGGGCAATGGCTACACCTTC. It encodes CASSRGGGNGYTF.

This clonotype was seen repeatedly, ten times or more. The CDR3 DNA reads TGTGCTAGTGGCCCCTCCTCGGGAGTGGTGGAGACCCAGTACTTC. Amino acids: CASGPSSGVVETQYF. The chain joins TRBV12-5 to TRBJ2-5, with D possibly matching TRBD2 (6 bases). Germline V gives CDR1 LGHNT, CDR2 FRNRAP. V was shortened by 6 bases and J by 5 bases, with 19 bases between the two germline ends. CDR3 length: 15 amino acids. Full variable domain (rest looked up from reference TRBV12-5 and TRBJ2-5): DARVTQTPRHKVTEMGQEVTMRCQPILGHNTVFWYRQTMMQGLELLAYFRNRAPLDDSGMPKDRFSAEMPDATLATLKIQPSEPRDSAVYFCASGPSSGVVETQYFGPGTRLLVL.

V gene TRBV12-3 or TRBV12-4 combines with J gene TRBJ2-5; 12 bases line up with TRBD1. V lost 5 bases, J lost 5 bases, and 9 bases stayed unmatched. The CDR3 contains 16 residues. CDR3 sequence reads: CASSKPRGQGAETQYF. The CDR3 nucleotides are TGTGCCAGCAGTAAACCCCGGGGACAGGGGGCGGAGACCCAGTACTTC.

The sample holds many counts of this clonotype. The rearrangement links TRBV12-3 or TRBV12-4 to TRBJ2-7; TRBD2 agrees at 16 bases. This CDR3 is 18 amino acids long. The trim removed 5 bases at V and 6 bases at J, leaving 13 bases unmatched. The CDR3 reads CASSLFPGLAGGPSEQYF. CDR3 DNA sequence: TGTGCCAGCAGTCTCTTCCCGGGACTAGCGGGAGGGCCGAGCGAGCAGTACTTC.

This clonotype was counted at least ten times. This chain joins TRBV6-2 or TRBV6-3 and TRBJ1-1; 10 bases agree with TRBD1. The germline gives CDR1 MNHEY, CDR2 SVGEGT. The V and J ends lost 5 bases and 0 bases, in that order; junction bases with no gene match: 12. CDR3 size: 18 residues. CDR3 sequence reads: CASSPPDRGPRLNTEAFF. The CDR3 DNA is TGTGCCAGCAGTCCACCCGACAGGGGGCCGCGTTTGAACACTGAAGCTTTCTTT.

The gene calls are TRBV6-5 and TRBJ2-2; 9 bases map to TRBD1. This CDR3 has 14 amino acids. The J segment lost 5 bases and the V segment lost 8 bases, leaving 6 bases of the junction unmatched. Germline assignment: CDR1 MNHEY and CDR2 SVGAGI. Here the CDR3 reads CASGWTGVTGELFF. DNA for the CDR3: TGTGCCAGCGGTTGGACAGGGGTTACCGGGGAGCTGTTTTTT.

This chain uses TRBV6-1 with TRBJ2-7; D unclear. The length of the CDR3 is 15 residues. Deletions cut 0 bases from V and 4 bases from J, with 13 bases between. The germline V gene encodes CDR1 MNHNS and CDR2 SASEGT. In nucleotides, the CDR3 is TGTGCCAGCAGTGAAGCTGGCTATAACTTTTACGAGCAGTACTTC. The encoded protein is CASSEAGYNFYEQYF.

This clonotype was observed at least ten times. V gene TRBV6-5 combines with J gene TRBJ1-1, with 7 bases matching TRBD1. The germline V gene encodes CDR1 MNHEY and CDR2 SVGAGI. The V gene end was trimmed by 2 bases and the J gene end by 2 bases; junction bases not matched to a gene: 2. The CDR3 length is 14 residues. This CDR3 is CASSYGQANTEAFF. The DNA of the CDR3 is TGTGCCAGCAGTTACGGACAGGCCAACACTGAAGCTTTCTTT.

The V call is TRBV2, the J call TRBJ1-4; D remains unclear. From germline, CDR1 is SNHLY and CDR2 FYNNEI. CDR3 size: 11 residues. The germline V and J ends were trimmed by 4 bases and 7 bases, with 4 bases remaining between them. The CDR3 here is CASSGIEKLFF. The CDR3 bases are TGTGCCAGCAGTGGGATTGAAAAACTGTTTTTT.

The chain couples TRBV6-1 to TRBJ1-2, with 10 bases matching TRBD1. Germline CDR1 and CDR2: MNHNS and SASEGT. The CDR3 is made up of 17 amino acids. With 0 bases clipped from V and 3 bases from J, the junction kept 7 bases outside the gene matches. CDR3: CASSEAVTGGFHYGYTF. The DNA for the CDR3 is TGTGCCAGCAGTGAAGCCGTGACAGGGGGCTTTCACTATGGCTACACCTTC.

In this sample, this clonotype turned up many times. The chain links TRBV7-2 to TRBJ2-7; no definite D call. The CDR3 is 12 residues long. Germline V CDR1 and CDR2: SGHTA, FQGNSA. V was shortened by 5 bases and J by 4 bases, with 9 bases between the two germline ends. This chain's CDR3 is CASSPIGYEQYF. CDR3 coding DNA: TGTGCCAGCAGCCCCATCGGGTACGAGCAGTACTTC.

V is TRBV27 and J is TRBJ2-5; 15 bases line up with TRBD2. The trim removed 4 bases at V and 5 bases at J, leaving 8 bases unmatched. Germline V lookup: CDR1 MNHEY, CDR2 SMNVEV (reference sequence). The CDR3 consists of 17 residues. CDR3 protein: CASSSWTSGRASETQYF. The CDR3 nucleotides read TGTGCCAGCAGTTCCTGGACTAGCGGGAGGGCGAGTGAGACCCAGTACTTC.

This clonotype was observed at least ten times. This chain uses TRBV29-1 with TRBJ1-1; 12 bases match TRBD1. The CDR3 has 16 residues. V was pared by 4 bases and J by 1 base, with 7 bases of the junction left unmatched. Germline loops: CDR1 SQVTM, CDR2 ANQGSEA. The CDR3 loop is CSVVPGQGARNTEAFF. The DNA of the CDR3 is TGCAGCGTTGTACCGGGACAGGGGGCGCGGAACACTGAAGCTTTCTTT.

This clonotype was observed at least ten times. The chain couples TRBV30 to TRBJ2-5; a weak D match, TRBD2 (5 bases). Deletions cut 8 bases from V and 0 bases from J, with 16 bases between. CDR1 and CDR2 (germline): GTSNPN, SVGIG (reference sequence). The CDR3 has 14 residues. CDR3 nucleotides: TGTGCCCTCCGCGAGGGAATGTACCAAGAGACCCAGTACTTC. It translates to CALREGMYQETQYF.

Many counts were recorded for this clonotype. This chain links TRBV6-1 with TRBJ1-2; a possible D gene is TRBD1 (6 bases). Germline V gene sequence: CDR1 MNHNS, CDR2 SASEGT. CDR3 length equals 16 residues. Trimming left V 4 bases short and J 4 bases short, with 19 bases between. This CDR3 is CASSVVGTRNTYGYTF. CDR3 in DNA: TGTGCCAGCAGTGTAGTAGGGACACGAAATACCTATGGCTACACCTTC.

Ten or more counts support this clonotype. The chain employs TRBV30 and TRBJ2-7; D is tentatively TRBD1 or TRBD2 (6 bases each). Trimming shortened V by 4 bases and J by 7 bases, and 11 bases separated the two germline ends. The germline V gene has CDR1 GTSNPN and CDR2 SVGIG (reference sequence). The CDR3 is made up of 11 amino acids. The CDR3 is CAWMGAGEQYF. The CDR3 nucleotides are TGTGCCTGGATGGGGGCGGGGGAGCAGTACTTC.

Many counts were recorded for this clonotype. The chain carries TRBV3-1 and TRBJ2-2; the match to TRBD2 covers 11 bases. CDR1 and CDR2 from the germline V gene are LGHDT and YNNKEL (reference sequence). This CDR3 is built from 15 residues. V shed 1 base, J shed 6 bases, and the junction held 1 base outside the gene matches. As DNA, the CDR3 is TGTGCCAGCAGCCAAGGTAGCGGGAGGGCCGGGGAGCTGTTTTTT. Protein sequence: CASSQGSGRAGELFF. The whole variable domain, filled in from reference TRBV3-1 and TRBJ2-2, reads DTAVSQTPKYLVTQMGNDKSIKCEQNLGHDTMYWYKQDSKKFLKIMFSYNNKELIINETVPNRFSPKSPDKAHLNLHINSLELGDSAVYFCASSQGSGRAGELFFGEGSRLTVL.

This clonotype was seen a handful of times. The V gene is TRBV7-2, the J gene TRBJ2-7; D is unresolved. The V end was cut by 0 bases, the J end by 4 bases, with 7 bases between. Germline V gene lookup returns CDR1 SGHTA and CDR2 FQGNSA. The CDR3 runs to 13 residues. The CDR3 loop reads CASSLAYKYEQYF. DNA of the CDR3: TGTGCCAGCAGCTTAGCGTACAAGTACGAGCAGTACTTC.

This clonotype came up many times. This chain links TRBV13 with TRBJ2-5; 8 nucleotides agree with TRBD1. J was trimmed by 6 bases and V by 5 bases; bases with no gene match: 8. Germline V lookup: CDR1 PRHDT, CDR2 FYEKMQ (reference sequence). CDR3 length: 14 amino acids. CDR3: CASSPETGVKTQYF. The CDR3 region has the DNA TGTGCCAGCAGCCCGGAGACAGGGGTGAAGACCCAGTACTTC. Full variable domain (rest looked up from reference TRBV13 and TRBJ2-5): AAGVIQSPRHLIKEKRETATLKCYPIPRHDTVYWYQQGPGQDPQFLISFYEKMQSDKGSIPDRFSAQQFSDYHSELNMSSLELGDSALYFCASSPETGVKTQYFGPGTRLLVL.

This clonotype has just a few counts. This could be a read error, since a much larger clone is one nucleotide away. The J gene is TRBJ1-2, the V gene TRBV19, with D tentatively TRBD1 (6 bases). V was cut by 0 bases and J by 3 bases, with 17 bases left in between. Germline values: CDR1 LNHDA, CDR2 SQIVND (reference sequence). This CDR3 comprises 17 residues. In DNA form, the CDR3 reads TGTGCCAGTAGTATAGATTCGGGGGCTCCCGCTGACTATGGCTACACCTTC. This sequence encodes CASSIDSGAPADYGYTF.

In this sample, this clonotype turned up many times. The chain links TRBV27 to TRBJ2-7, with 13 bases fitting TRBD2. Germline V gene lookup returns CDR1 MNHEY and CDR2 SMNVEV (reference sequence). CDR3 length: 15 residues. The V segment lost 5 bases and the J segment 6 bases; nucleotides outside the gene matches: 7. CDR3 sequence (DNA): TGTGCCAGCAGTAAGACTAGCGGGAGGAACTCCGAGCAGTACTTC. Amino acids: CASSKTSGRNSEQYF.

This clonotype was recorded many times. V and J are TRBV7-2 and TRBJ2-2, with D unresolved. There are 11 residues in the CDR3. V was clipped by 5 bases and J by 8 bases, with 6 bases between them. The germline CDR1 and CDR2 sequences are SGHTA and FQGNSA. This chain's CDR3 is CASSNRGELFF. DNA for the CDR3: TGTGCCAGCAGCAATAGGGGGGAGCTGTTTTTT.

The CDR3 is CASSSGTAEGGYTF. In DNA form, the CDR3 reads TGTGCCAGCAGCTCCGGGACCGCGGAGGGAGGCTACACCTTC. This chain links TRBV12-3 or TRBV12-4 with TRBJ1-2; the D gene is possibly TRBD1 (5 bases). The CDR3 is 14 amino acids. Trimming removed 6 bases at V and 8 bases at J, with 19 bases between.